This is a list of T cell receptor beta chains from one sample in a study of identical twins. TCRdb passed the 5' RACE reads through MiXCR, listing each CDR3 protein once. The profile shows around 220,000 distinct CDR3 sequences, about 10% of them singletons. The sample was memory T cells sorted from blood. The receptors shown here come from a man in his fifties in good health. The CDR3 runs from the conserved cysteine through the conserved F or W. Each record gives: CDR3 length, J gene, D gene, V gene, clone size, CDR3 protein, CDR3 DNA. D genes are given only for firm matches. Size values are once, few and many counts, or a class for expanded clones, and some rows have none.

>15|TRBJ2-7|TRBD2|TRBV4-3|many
CASSLDASGSYEQYF
TGCGCCAGCAGCCTGGACGCTAGCGGCTCCTACGAGCAGTACTTC
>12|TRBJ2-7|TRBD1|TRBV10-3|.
CAISEQQGQQYF
TGTGCCATCAGTGAGCAACAGGGGCAGCAGTACTTC
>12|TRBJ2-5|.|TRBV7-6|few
CASSFQGMSQYF
TGTGCCAGCAGCTTCCAGGGGATGTCCCAGTACTTC
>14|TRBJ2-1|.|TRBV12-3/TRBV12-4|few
CASSPGISFNEQFF
TGTGCCAGCAGCCCGGGGATTTCCTTCAATGAGCAGTTCTTC
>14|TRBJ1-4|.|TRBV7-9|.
CASATAATNEKLFF
TGTGCCAGCGCTACGGCAGCAACTAATGAAAAACTGTTTTTT
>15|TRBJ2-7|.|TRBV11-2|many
CASSLVAQPAYEQYF
TGTGCCAGCAGCTTAGTAGCACAACCAGCCTACGAGCAGTACTTC
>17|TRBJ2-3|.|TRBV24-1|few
CATSDLISAGDTDTQYF
TGTGCCACCAGTGATTTAATCTCCGCAGGAGACACAGATACGCAGTATTTT
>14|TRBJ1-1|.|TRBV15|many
CATSRDPASTEAFF
TGTGCCACCAGCAGAGACCCGGCGTCCACTGAAGCTTTCTTT
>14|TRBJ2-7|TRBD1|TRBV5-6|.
CASSHTGTDYEQYF
TGTGCCAGCAGCCATACCGGGACAGACTACGAGCAGTACTTC
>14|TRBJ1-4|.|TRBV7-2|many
CASSLGGGDEKLFF
TGTGCCAGCAGCCTGGGAGGGGGGGATGAAAAACTGTTTTTT
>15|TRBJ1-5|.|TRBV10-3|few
CAISERQGSNQPQHF
TGTGCCATCAGTGAAAGGCAGGGTAGCAATCAGCCCCAGCATTTT
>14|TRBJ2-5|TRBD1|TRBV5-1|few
CASSAGQGGQTQYF
TGCGCCAGCAGCGCGGGACAGGGTGGGCAGACCCAGTACTTC
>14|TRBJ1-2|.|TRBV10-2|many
CASSLRGPPYGYTF
TGCGCCAGCAGTTTGAGGGGTCCTCCCTATGGCTACACCTTC
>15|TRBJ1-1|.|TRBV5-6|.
CASSLVGQPNTEAFF
TGTGCCAGCAGCTTGGTAGGGCAGCCGAACACTGAAGCTTTCTTT
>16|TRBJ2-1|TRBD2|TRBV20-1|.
CSARDIASGRIDEQFF
TGCAGTGCTAGAGATATAGCTAGCGGGAGGATTGATGAGCAGTTCTTC
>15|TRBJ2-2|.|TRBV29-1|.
CSATEWGKYTGELFF
TGCAGCGCCACCGAATGGGGAAAGTACACCGGGGAGCTGTTTTTT
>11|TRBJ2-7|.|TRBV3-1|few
CASGTSYEQYF
TGTGCCAGCGGGACATCGTACGAGCAGTACTTC
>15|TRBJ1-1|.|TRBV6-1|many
CASSEEEGAGTEAFF
TGTGCCAGCAGTGAAGAGGAGGGCGCAGGCACTGAAGCTTTCTTT
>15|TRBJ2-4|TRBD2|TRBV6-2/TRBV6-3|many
CASTIEAGVGNIQYF
TGTGCCAGCACCATAGAGGCGGGAGTGGGAAACATTCAGTACTTC
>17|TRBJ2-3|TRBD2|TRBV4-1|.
CASSQTTSELRTDTQYF
TGCGCCAGCAGCCAAACCACTAGCGAACTCCGCACAGATACGCAGTATTTT
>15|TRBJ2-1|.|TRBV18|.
CASSRRANSYNEQFF
TGTGCCAGCTCACGACGGGCAAACTCCTACAATGAGCAGTTCTTC
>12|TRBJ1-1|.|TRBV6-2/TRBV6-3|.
CASTTVNTEAFF
TGTGCCAGCACCACAGTGAACACTGAAGCTTTCTTT
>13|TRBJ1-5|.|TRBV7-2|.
CASSFAANQPQHF
TGTGCCAGCAGCTTTGCGGCCAATCAGCCCCAGCATTTT
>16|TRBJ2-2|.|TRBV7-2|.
CASSLARQGGRGVLFF
TGTGCCAGCAGCTTAGCCCGACAGGGAGGTCGTGGAGTGCTGTTTTTT